These T cell receptor beta chains were read from a single sample in a study of T cell repertoires in cytomegalovirus infection. TCRdb reanalysed the reads using MiXCR and keeps one entry per CDR3 protein. Of approximately 730,000 distinct CDR3 sequences in the sample, 25% to 30% were seen once. Their antigens remain unidentified. Sequenced here: cultured CD8+ T cells from PBMCs, sampled from culture after CMV antigen stimulation. The receptor set was obtained from a human donor in good health (CMV status not recorded). Some clones in this sample may be carry-over from other donors' samples. Both conserved end residues are part of each CDR3. A D gene is named only where the DNA matches it firmly. A row's size may be missing; if present it is once, few, many or a size class.

V gene	D gene	J gene	clone size	CDR3 protein	CDR3 DNA
TRBV29-1	TRBD1	TRBJ2-1	-	CSAFSTGTGSIDEQFF	TGCAGCGCCTTTTCCACCGGGACAGGGAGTATCGATGAGCAGTTCTTC
TRBV6-6	-	TRBJ1-5	-	CASSNYESRDTSTNQPQHF	TGTGCCAGCAGTAACTATGAGTCCCGGGACACCTCTACCAATCAGCCCCAGCATTTT
TRBV7-2	-	TRBJ1-1	few	CASSPFPNTEAFF	TGTGCCAGCAGCCCTTTCCCGAACACTGAAGCTTTCTTT
TRBV7-9	-	TRBJ2-7	-	CASSSKAGQHHYEQYF	TGTGCCAGCAGCTCAAAAGCGGGACAGCACCACTACGAGCAGTACTTC
TRBV2	-	TRBJ2-7	-	CASSEERQGDTYEQYF	TGTGCCAGCAGTGAAGAACGGCAGGGAGATACCTACGAGCAGTACTTC
TRBV6-1	-	TRBJ1-2	few	CASSEATHRVVYGYTF	TGTGCCAGCAGTGAAGCGACTCACAGGGTCGTCTATGGCTACACCTTC
TRBV7-6	TRBD2	TRBJ2-6	-	CASSIHPSGGGTGANVLTF	TGTGCCAGCAGCATACATCCCAGCGGGGGGGGGACTGGGGCCAACGTCCTGACTTTC
TRBV10-3	-	TRBJ2-1	-	CAISAGTRYNEQFF	TGTGCCATCAGTGCCGGGACGAGATACAATGAGCAGTTCTTC
TRBV12-3/TRBV12-4	-	TRBJ1-2	many	CASSFVAGSTNYGYTF	TGTGCCAGCAGTTTCGTGGCAGGGAGTACTAACTATGGCTACACCTTC
TRBV4-2	TRBD1	TRBJ1-5	-	CASSQERGQGNQPQHF	TGTGCCAGCAGCCAAGAGAGGGGGCAAGGCAATCAGCCCCAGCATTTT
TRBV27	TRBD1	TRBJ2-5	few	CASRRRDRIETQYF	TGTGCCAGCAGACGCCGGGACAGGATAGAGACCCAGTACTTC
TRBV7-9	-	TRBJ1-2	-	CASSLGTGGVGYGYTF	TGTGCCAGCAGCTTAGGGACGGGGGGCGTCGGCTATGGCTACACCTTC
TRBV5-4	TRBD1	TRBJ1-2	-	CASSLVGQGAGGYTF	TGTGCCAGCAGCTTGGTCGGACAGGGGGCGGGCGGCTACACCTTC
TRBV28	TRBD2	TRBJ2-4	few	CASSFVGEGTKNIQYF	TGTGCCAGCAGTTTTGTCGGGGAGGGGACCAAAAACATTCAGTACTTC
TRBV6-1	-	TRBJ1-1	many	CASSEGLTATEAFF	TGTGCCAGCAGTGAAGGGCTGACAGCCACTGAAGCTTTCTTT
TRBV28	-	TRBJ1-1	-	CASKDRMGAFF	TGTGCCAGCAAAGATAGAATGGGGGCTTTCTTT
TRBV4-3	-	TRBJ2-2	-	CASSQAYLGTGELFF	TGCGCCAGCAGCCAAGCCTATCTTGGCACCGGGGAGCTGTTTTTT
TRBV15	TRBD1	TRBJ2-5	-	CATSRGPDRAETQYF	TGTGCCACCAGCAGAGGACCGGACAGGGCAGAGACCCAGTACTTC
TRBV19	TRBD1	TRBJ2-1	once	CASSILGQGNNEQFF	TGTGCCAGTAGTATTTTGGGACAGGGGAACAATGAGCAGTTCTTC
TRBV9	TRBD2	TRBJ2-7	few	CASSARGEIYEQYF	TGTGCCAGCAGCGCCCGGGGGGAAATTTACGAGCAGTACTTC
TRBV14	-	TRBJ1-6	few	CASSQASYNSPLHF	TGTGCCAGCAGCCAAGCTAGTTATAATTCACCCCTCCACTTT
TRBV29-1	-	TRBJ1-4	few	CSARLRGEEKLFF	TGCAGCGCCCGACTAAGAGGCGAGGAAAAACTGTTTTTT
TRBV10-1	-	TRBJ1-1	few	CASSEAFTGPNTEAFF	TGCGCCAGCAGTGAGGCGTTCACAGGGCCGAACACTGAAGCTTTCTTT
TRBV7-8	-	TRBJ2-1	-	CASSLRSGVVSYNEQFF	TGTGCCAGCAGCTTACGATCCGGAGTTGTCTCCTACAATGAGCAGTTCTTC
TRBV2	TRBD1	TRBJ2-2	few	CASFGGMGTASWSTGELFF	TGTGCCAGTTTTGGGGGTATGGGGACAGCGTCCTGGAGCACCGGGGAGCTGTTTTTT
TRBV6-5	TRBD1	TRBJ2-6	-	CASSRRTGDFGANVLTF	TGTGCCTCATCCCGGAGGACAGGGGATTTTGGGGCCAACGTCCTGACTTTC
TRBV27	TRBD1	TRBJ1-6	few	CASSSYNDRVDSPLHF	TGTGCCAGCAGTTCTTACAATGACAGGGTCGATTCACCCCTCCACTTT
TRBV7-9	TRBD1	TRBJ2-2	-	CASSEGQGANTGELFF	TGTGCCAGCAGCGAGGGACAGGGGGCGAACACCGGGGAGCTGTTTTTT
TRBV7-8	-	TRBJ2-3	many	CASSLVTITDTQYF	TGTGCCAGCAGCTTAGTGACTATCACAGATACGCAGTATTTT
TRBV27	-	TRBJ1-1	-	CASRASPLAEAFF	TGTGCCAGCAGGGCTTCGCCCCTGGCTGAAGCTTTCTTT
TRBV6-5	-	TRBJ1-1	few	CASSYSGPPEAFF	TGTGCCAGCAGTTACTCGGGGCCTCCTGAAGCTTTCTTT
TRBV7-8	-	TRBJ2-3	-	CASSLAYATDTQYF	TGTGCCAGCAGCTTAGCCTACGCCACAGATACGCAGTATTTT
TRBV6-2/TRBV6-3	-	TRBJ2-2	few	CASSPLAVYTGELFF	TGTGCCAGCAGTCCATTAGCGGTGTACACCGGGGAGCTGTTTTTT
TRBV7-9	TRBD2	TRBJ2-3	few	CASSLVVRRGATDTQYF	TGTGCCAGCAGCTTAGTAGTGCGGCGGGGGGCCACAGATACGCAGTATTTT
TRBV28	-	TRBJ1-5	-	CASRYGYGGGQPQHF	TGTGCCAGCAGGTACGGCTACGGAGGAGGTCAGCCCCAGCATTTT
TRBV19	TRBD2	TRBJ2-1	-	CASSRGGEYNEQFF	TGTGCCAGTAGCCGGGGGGGAGAATACAATGAGCAGTTCTTC
TRBV24-1	-	TRBJ1-6	-	CATSDRGQNSPLHF	TGTGCCACCAGTGACCGTGGACAGAATTCACCCCTCCACTTT
TRBV7-9	-	TRBJ2-7	-	CASSPPPGHNYEQYF	TGTGCCAGCAGCCCCCCTCCGGGTCACAACTACGAGCAGTACTTC
TRBV2	TRBD1	TRBJ2-1	-	CASSEWGPGQGENEQFF	TGTGCCAGCAGTGAATGGGGACCGGGACAGGGGGAGAATGAGCAGTTCTTC